This entry describes one T cell receptor beta chain. Its matching antigen is unknown. The data stem from a study of T cell responses to AZD1222 COVID-19 vaccine. Study-wide points: Among the donors, most were white British and more were female, and clonal diversity was possibly underestimated. Researchers report vaccine-associated CD4 TCRs spanning spike, with dominance at 160-218 and 743-854.

Germline V CDR1 and CDR2: SGHAT, FQNNGV. Trimming stripped 5 bases from V and 9 bases from J, with 11 bases between. This CDR3 spans 12 amino acids. This table comes from immunoSEQ multiplex PCR, and its TCRdb copy is limited to in-frame clones, with some not included. The data contain 150,000 to 200,000 clones, approximately 87% of them singletons. V is TRBV11-2 and J is TRBJ1-5, with D uncertain. The sequence came from an adult in good health. This material consisted of peripheral blood, taken on day 0 of MenACWY control vaccination. The CDR3 coding sequence is TGTGCCAGCAGCCAAGGATCGGGGCCCCAGCATTTT. As protein: CASSQGSGPQHF.